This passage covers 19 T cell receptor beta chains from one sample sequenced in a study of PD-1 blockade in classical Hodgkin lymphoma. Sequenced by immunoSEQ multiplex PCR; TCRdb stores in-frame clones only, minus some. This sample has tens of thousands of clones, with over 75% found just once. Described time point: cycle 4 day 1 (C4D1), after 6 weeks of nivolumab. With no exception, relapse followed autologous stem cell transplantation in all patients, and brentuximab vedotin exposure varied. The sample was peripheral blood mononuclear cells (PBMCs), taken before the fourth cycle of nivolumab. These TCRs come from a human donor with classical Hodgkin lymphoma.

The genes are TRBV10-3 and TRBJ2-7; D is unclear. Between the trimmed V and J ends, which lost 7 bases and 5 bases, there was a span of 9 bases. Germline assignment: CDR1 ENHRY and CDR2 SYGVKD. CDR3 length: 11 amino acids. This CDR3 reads CAIKGPHEQYF. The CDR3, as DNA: TGTGCCATCAAAGGACCCCACGAGCAGTACTTC.

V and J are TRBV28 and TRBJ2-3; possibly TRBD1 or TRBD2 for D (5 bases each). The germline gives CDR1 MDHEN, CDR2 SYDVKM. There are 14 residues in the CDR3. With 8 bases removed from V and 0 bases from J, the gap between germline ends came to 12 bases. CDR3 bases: TGTGCCAGCCGAAGGGACCCTAGCACAGATACGCAGTATTTT. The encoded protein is CASRRDPSTDTQYF.

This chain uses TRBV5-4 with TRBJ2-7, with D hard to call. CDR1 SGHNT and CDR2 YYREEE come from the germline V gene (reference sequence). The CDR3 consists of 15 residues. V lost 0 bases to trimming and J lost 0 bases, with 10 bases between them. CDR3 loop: CASSLEGILSYEQYF. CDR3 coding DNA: TGTGCCAGCAGCTTGGAAGGGATCCTCTCCTACGAGCAGTACTTC.

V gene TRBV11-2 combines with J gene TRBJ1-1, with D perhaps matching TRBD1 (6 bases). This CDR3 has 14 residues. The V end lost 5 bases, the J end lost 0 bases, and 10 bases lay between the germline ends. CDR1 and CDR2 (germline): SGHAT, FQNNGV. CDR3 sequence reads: CASSGDRLNTEAFF. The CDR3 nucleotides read TGTGCCAGCAGCGGCGACAGGTTGAACACTGAAGCTTTCTTT. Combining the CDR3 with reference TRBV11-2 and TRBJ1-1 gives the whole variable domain EAGVAQSPRYKIIEKRQSVAFWCNPISGHATLYWYQQILGQGPKLLIQFQNNGVVDDSQLPKDRFSAERLKGVDSTLKIQPAKLEDSAVYLCASSGDRLNTEAFFGQGTRLTVV.

This CDR3 is CASSEGGQGTQYF. CDR3 nucleotide sequence: TGTGCCAGCAGTGAGGGGGGGCAGGGTACGCAGTATTTT. The chain employs TRBV6-1 and TRBJ2-3; D perhaps matches TRBD2 (7 bases). Per germline, CDR1 MNHNS and CDR2 SASEGT. This CDR3 has 13 amino acids. The ends were cut back, 3 bases at V and 8 bases at J, with 12 bases in the middle.

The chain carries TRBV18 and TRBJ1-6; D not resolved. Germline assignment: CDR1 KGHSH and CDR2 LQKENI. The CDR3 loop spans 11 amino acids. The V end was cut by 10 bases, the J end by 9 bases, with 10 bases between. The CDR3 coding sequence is TGTGCCATCCCCCATGGTTCACCCCTCCACTTT. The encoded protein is CAIPHGSPLHF.

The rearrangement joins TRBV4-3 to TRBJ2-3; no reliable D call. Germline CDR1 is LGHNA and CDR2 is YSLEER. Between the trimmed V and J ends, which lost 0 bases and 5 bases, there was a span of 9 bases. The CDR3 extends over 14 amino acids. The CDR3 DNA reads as TGCGCCAGCAGCCAAGAAGAGTGGTTAGATACGCAGTATTTT. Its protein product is CASSQEEWLDTQYF.

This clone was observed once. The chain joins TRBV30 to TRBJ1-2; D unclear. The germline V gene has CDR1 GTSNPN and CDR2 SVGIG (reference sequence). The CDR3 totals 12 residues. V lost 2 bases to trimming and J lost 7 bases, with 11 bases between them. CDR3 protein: CAWSSGGFGYTF. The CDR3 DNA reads TGTGCCTGGAGTTCAGGAGGGTTTGGCTACACCTTC.

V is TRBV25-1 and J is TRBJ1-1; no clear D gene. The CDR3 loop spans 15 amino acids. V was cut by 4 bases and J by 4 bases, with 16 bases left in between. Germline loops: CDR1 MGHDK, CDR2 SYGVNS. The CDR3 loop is CASSGEGVGSTEAFF. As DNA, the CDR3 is TGTGCCAGCAGTGGTGAAGGTGTGGGGTCCACTGAAGCTTTCTTT. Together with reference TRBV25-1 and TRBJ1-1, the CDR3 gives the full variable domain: EADIYQTPRYLVIGTGKKITLECSQTMGHDKMYWYQQDPGMELHLIHYSYGVNSTEKGDLSSESTVSRIRTEHFPLTLESARPSHTSQYLCASSGEGVGSTEAFFGQGTRLTVV.

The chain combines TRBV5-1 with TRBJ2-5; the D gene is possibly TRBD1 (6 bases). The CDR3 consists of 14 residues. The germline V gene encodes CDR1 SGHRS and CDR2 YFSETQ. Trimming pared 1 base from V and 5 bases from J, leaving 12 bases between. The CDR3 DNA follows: TGCGCCAGCAGCTTGTGGGGACAAGAGGAGACCCAGTACTTC. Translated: CASSLWGQEETQYF.

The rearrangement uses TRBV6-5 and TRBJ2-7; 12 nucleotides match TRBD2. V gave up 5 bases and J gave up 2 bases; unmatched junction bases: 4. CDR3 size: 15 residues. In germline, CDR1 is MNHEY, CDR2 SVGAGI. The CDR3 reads CASSRTSGAAYEQYF. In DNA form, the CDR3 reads TGTGCCAGCAGTCGGACTAGCGGGGCCGCCTACGAGCAGTACTTC.

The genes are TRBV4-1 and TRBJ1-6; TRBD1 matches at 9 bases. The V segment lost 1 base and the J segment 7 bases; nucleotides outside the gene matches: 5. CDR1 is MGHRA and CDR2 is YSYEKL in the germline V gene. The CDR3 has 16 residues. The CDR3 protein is CASSQVGQGRNSPLHF. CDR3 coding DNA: TGCGCCAGCAGCCAAGTAGGACAGGGGCGGAATTCACCCCTCCACTTT.

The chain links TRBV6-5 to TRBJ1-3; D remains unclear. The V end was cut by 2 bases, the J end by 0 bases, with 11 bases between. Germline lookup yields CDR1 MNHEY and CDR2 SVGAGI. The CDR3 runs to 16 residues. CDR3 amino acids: CASSYDEGPSGNTIYF. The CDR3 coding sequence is TGTGCCAGCAGTTACGACGAGGGCCCCTCTGGAAACACCATATATTTT.

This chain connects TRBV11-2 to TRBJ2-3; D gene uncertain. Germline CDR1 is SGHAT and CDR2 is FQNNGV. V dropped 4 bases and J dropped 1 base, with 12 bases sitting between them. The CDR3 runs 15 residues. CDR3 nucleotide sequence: TGTGCCAGCAGCTCACGCTTGTGGGGCACAGATACGCAGTATTTT. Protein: CASSSRLWGTDTQYF.

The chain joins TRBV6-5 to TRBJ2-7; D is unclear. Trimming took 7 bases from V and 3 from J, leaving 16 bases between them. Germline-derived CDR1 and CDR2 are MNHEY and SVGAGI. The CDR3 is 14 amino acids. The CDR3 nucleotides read TGTGCCAGCAAGGCCGCGACCGTAGACTACGAGCAGTACTTC. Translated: CASKAATVDYEQYF.

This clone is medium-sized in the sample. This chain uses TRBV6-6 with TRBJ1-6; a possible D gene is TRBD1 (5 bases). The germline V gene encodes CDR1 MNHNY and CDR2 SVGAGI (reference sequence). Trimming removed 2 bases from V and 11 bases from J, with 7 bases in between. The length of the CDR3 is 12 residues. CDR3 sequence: CASSYQGAPLHF. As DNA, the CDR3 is TGTGCCAGCAGTTACCAGGGAGCACCCCTCCACTTT.

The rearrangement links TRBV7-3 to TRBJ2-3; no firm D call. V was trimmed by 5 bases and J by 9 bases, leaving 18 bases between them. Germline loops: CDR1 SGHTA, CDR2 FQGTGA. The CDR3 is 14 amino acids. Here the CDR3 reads CASSPGLGSGTQYF. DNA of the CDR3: TGTGCCAGCAGCCCCGGCTTGGGGTCAGGAACGCAGTATTTT.

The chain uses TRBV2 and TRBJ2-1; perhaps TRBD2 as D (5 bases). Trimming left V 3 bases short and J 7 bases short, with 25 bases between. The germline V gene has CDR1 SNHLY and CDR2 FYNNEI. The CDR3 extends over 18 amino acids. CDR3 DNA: TGTGCCAGCAGTGATATAAGGCCGGGGAGCAGATTTTTGAATGAGCAGTTCTTC. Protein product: CASSDIRPGSRFLNEQFF.

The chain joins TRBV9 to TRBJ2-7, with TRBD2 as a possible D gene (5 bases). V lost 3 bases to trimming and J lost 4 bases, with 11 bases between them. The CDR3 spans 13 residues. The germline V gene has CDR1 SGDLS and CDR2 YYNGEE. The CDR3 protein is CASSARPGYEQYF. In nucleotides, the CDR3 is TGTGCCAGCAGCGCTCGCCCGGGGTACGAGCAGTACTTC.